The 3 T cell receptor beta chains below come from one sample, sequenced in a study of monozygotic twins with inflammatory bowel disease (dated by TCRdb to 2018 to 2020). Receptors were amplified or captured by 5' RACE. Sequencing took place on an Illumina HiSeq 2500. After the reads were reprocessed by TCRdb, one entry was made per CDR3 protein sequence, with no DNA. The sample has roughly 150,000 distinct CDR3 sequences on record. Clones ranked in the top ten supply 2% to 3% of the sample. Sample: blood. These receptors originate from a human donor with ulcerative colitis or Crohn's disease, or a healthy co-twin of an affected twin (not recorded which).

The rearrangement uses TRBV7-2 and TRBJ2-3; with no DNA, the TCRdb D assignment of TRBD2 cannot be verified. The CDR3 loop spans 16 amino acids. Germline CDR1 is SGHTA and CDR2 is FQGNSA. The CDR3 loop is CASSPPTSASTDTQYF.

The genes are TRBV5-5 and TRBJ2-6. This CDR3 is built from 15 residues. Germline values: CDR1 SGHKS, CDR2 YYEKEE (reference sequence). The chain's CDR3 is CASSFSRSGANVLTF.

The V gene is TRBV7-7, the J gene TRBJ2-5; there is no DNA to check the TCRdb D call of TRBD1. From germline, CDR1 is SSHAT and CDR2 FNYEAQ (reference sequence). The CDR3 loop spans 15 amino acids. The CDR3 reads CASSPVPGSQETQYF.